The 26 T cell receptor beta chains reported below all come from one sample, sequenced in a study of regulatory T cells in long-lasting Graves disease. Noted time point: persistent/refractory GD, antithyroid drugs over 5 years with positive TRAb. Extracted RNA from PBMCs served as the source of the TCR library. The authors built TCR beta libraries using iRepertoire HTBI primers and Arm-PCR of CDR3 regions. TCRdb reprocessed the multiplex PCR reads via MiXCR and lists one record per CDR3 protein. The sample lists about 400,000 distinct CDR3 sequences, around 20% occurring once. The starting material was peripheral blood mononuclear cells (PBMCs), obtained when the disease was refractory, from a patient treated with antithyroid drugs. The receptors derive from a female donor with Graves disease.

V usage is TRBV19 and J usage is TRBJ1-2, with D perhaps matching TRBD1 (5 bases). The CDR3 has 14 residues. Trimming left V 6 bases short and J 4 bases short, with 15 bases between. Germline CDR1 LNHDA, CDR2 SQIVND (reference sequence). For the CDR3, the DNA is TGTGCCAGTAGGCGCGGGGCGGCGGGCTATGGCTACACCTTC. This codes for CASRRGAAGYGYTF.

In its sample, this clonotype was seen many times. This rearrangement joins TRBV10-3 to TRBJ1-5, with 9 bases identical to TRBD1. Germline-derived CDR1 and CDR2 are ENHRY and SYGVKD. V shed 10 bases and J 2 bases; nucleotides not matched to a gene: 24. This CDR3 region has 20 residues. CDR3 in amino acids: CAKTLLHRDRVGAGNQPQHF. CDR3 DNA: TGTGCCAAAACCCTACTTCACCGGGACAGGGTAGGAGCGGGCAATCAGCCCCAGCATTTT.

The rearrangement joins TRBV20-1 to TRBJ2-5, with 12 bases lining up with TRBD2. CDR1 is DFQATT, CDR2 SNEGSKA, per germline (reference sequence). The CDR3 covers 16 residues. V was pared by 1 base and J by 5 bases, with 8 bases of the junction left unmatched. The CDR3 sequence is CSARGKGLAGSETQYF. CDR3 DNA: TGCAGTGCTAGAGGCAAGGGACTAGCGGGTAGCGAGACCCAGTACTTC.

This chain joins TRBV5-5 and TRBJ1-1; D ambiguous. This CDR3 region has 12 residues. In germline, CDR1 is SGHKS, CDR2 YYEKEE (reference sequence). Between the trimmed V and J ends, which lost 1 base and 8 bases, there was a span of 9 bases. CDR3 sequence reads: CASSLLTHEAFF. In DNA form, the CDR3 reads TGTGCCAGCAGCTTGCTTACCCACGAAGCTTTCTTT.

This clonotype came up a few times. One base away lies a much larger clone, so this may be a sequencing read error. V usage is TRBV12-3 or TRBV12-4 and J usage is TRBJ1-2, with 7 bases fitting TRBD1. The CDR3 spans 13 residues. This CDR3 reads CASSQNRGDGHTF. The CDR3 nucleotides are TGTGCCAGCAGTCAAAACAGGGGAGATGGCCACACCTTC.

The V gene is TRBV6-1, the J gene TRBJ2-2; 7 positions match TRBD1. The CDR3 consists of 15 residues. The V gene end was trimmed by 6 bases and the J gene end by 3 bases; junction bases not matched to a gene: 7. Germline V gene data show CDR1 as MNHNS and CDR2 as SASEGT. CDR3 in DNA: TGTGCCAGCAGCCAAGGAACAGGGGACACCGGGGAGCTGTTTTTT. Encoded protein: CASSQGTGDTGELFF.

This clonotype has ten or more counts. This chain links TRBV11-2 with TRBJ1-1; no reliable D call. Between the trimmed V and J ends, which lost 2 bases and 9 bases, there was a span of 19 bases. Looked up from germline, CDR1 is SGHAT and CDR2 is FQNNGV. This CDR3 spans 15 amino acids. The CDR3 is CASSLNGYQSVKAFF. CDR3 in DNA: TGTGCCAGCAGCTTAAACGGGTATCAGAGCGTAAAAGCTTTCTTT.

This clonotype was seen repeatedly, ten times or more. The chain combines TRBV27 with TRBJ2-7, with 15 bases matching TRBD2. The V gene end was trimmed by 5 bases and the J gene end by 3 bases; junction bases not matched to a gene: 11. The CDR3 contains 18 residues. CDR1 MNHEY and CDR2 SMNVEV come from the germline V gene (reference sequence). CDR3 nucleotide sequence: TGTGCCAGCAGTGGTCGAGGACTAGCGGGAGGGCAGGGCTACGAGCAGTACTTC. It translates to CASSGRGLAGGQGYEQYF.

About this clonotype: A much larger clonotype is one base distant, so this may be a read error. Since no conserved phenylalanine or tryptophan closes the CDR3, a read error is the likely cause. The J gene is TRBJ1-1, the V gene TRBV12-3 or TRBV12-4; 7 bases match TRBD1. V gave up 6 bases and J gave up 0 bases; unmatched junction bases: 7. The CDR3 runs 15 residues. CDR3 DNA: TGTGCCAGCAGACCCGGGCAGGGGGTGAACACTGAAGCTTTCTCT. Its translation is CASRPGQGVNTEAFS.

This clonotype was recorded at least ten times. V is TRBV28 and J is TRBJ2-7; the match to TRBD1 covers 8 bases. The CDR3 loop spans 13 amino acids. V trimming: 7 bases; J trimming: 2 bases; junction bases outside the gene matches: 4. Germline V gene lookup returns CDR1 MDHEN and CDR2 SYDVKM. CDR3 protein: CASKGQEPYEQYF. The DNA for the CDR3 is TGTGCCAGCAAGGGACAGGAGCCCTACGAGCAGTACTTC. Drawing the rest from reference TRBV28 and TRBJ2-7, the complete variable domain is DVKVTQSSRYLVKRTGEKVFLECVQDMDHENMFWYRQDPGLGLRLIYFSYDVKMKEKGDIPEGYSVSREKKERFSLILESASTNQTSMYLCASKGQEPYEQYFGPGTRLTVT.

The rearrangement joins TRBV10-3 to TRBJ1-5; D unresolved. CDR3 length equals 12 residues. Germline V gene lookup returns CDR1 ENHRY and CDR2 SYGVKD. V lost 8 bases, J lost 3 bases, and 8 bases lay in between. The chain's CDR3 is CAIGQNNQPQHF. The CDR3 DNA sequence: TGTGCCATCGGGCAGAACAATCAGCCCCAGCATTTT.

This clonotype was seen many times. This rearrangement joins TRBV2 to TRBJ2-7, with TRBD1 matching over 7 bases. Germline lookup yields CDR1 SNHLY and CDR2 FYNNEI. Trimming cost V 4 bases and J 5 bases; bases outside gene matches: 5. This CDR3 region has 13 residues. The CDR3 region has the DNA TGTGCCAGCAGTGGGGCCGGGACAGACGAGCAGTACTTC. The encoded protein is CASSGAGTDEQYF. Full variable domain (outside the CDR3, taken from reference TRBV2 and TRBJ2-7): EPEVTQTPSHQVTQMGQEVILRCVPISNHLYFYWYRQILGQKVEFLVSFYNNEISEKSEIFDDQFSVERPDGSNFTLKIRSTKLEDSAMYFCASSGAGTDEQYFGPGTRLTVT.

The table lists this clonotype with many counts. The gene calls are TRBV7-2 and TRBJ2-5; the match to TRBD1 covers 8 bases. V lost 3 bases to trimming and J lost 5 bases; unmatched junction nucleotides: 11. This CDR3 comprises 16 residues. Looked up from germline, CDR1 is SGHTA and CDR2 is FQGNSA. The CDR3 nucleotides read TGTGCCAGCAGCTTTATCAGGCCAGGGGGCGCGGAGACCCAGTACTTC. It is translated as CASSFIRPGGAETQYF.

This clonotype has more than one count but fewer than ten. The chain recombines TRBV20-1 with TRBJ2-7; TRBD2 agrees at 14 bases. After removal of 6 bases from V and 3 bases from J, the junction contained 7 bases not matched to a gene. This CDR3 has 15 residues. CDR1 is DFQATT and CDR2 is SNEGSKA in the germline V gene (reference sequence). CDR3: CSANSGTSGSYEQYF. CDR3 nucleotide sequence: TGCAGTGCCAATTCCGGGACTAGCGGGAGCTACGAGCAGTACTTC.

The CDR3 loop is CASSLGTNSGGTYEQYF. DNA for the CDR3: TGTGCCAGCAGCTTGGGAACCAATAGCGGGGGAACCTACGAGCAGTACTTC. This chain links TRBV5-4 with TRBJ2-7, with 9 bases identical to TRBD2. The ends lost 0 bases at V and 2 bases at J; junction bases unmatched: 9. The CDR3 sequence is 17 residues long. Germline V CDR1 and CDR2: SGHNT, YYREEE (reference sequence).

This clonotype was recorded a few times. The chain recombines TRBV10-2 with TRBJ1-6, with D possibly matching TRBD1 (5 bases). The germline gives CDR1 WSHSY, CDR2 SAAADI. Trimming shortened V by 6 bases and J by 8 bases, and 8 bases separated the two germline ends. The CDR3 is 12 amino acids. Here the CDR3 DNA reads TGCGCCAGCAGACAGGTGGATTCACCCCTCCACTTT. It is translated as CASRQVDSPLHF.

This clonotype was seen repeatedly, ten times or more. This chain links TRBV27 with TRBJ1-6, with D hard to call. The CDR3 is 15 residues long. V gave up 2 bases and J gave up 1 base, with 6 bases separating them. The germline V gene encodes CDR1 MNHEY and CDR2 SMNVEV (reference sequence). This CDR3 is CASSLISSYNSPLHF. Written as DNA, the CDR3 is TGTGCCAGCAGTTTAATTTCTTCCTATAATTCACCCCTCCACTTT.

The CDR3 coding sequence is TGTGCCTGGAGTGTACCGGGGGCAGGGGGCTACACCTTC. Translating it yields CAWSVPGAGGYTF. The chain recombines TRBV30 with TRBJ1-2; possibly TRBD1 for D (6 bases). The CDR3 runs 13 residues. Germline V gene sequence: CDR1 GTSNPN, CDR2 SVGIG (reference sequence). The V gene lost 0 bases and the J gene lost 8 bases, with 13 bases spanning the gap.

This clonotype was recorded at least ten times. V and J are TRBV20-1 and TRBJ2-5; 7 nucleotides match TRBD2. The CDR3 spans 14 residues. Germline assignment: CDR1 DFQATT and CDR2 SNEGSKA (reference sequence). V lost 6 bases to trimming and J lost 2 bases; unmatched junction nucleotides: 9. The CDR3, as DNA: TGCAGTGCCTCGCGGGGGACCCTTCAAGAGACCCAGTACTTC. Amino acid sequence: CSASRGTLQETQYF.

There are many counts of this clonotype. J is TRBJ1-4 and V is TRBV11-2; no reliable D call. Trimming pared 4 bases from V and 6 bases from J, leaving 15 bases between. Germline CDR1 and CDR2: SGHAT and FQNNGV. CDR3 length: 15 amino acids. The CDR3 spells CASSSNGRRDEKLFF. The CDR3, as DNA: TGTGCCAGCAGCTCCAACGGGAGGCGGGATGAAAAACTGTTTTTT.

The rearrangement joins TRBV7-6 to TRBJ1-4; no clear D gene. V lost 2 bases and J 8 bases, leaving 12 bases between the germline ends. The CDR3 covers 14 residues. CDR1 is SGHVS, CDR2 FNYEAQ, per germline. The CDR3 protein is CASSLRTGWEKLFF. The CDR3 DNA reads TGTGCCAGCAGCTTACGGACGGGTTGGGAAAAACTGTTTTTT. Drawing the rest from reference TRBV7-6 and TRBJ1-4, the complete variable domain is GAGVSQSPRYKVTKRGQDVALRCDPISGHVSLYWYRQALGQGPEFLTYFNYEAQQDKSGLPNDRFSAERPEGSISTLTIQRTEQRDSAMYRCASSLRTGWEKLFFGSGTQLSVL.

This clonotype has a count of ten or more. Written as DNA, the CDR3 is TGTGCCAGCAGTAATTCCGGGACATACGCCTACGAGCAGTACTTC. It yields the protein CASSNSGTYAYEQYF. The gene calls are TRBV6-1 and TRBJ2-7; D is perhaps TRBD1 (6 bases). Trimming cost V 5 bases and J 2 bases, with 16 bases left between them. CDR1 and CDR2 (germline): MNHNS, SASEGT. There are 15 residues in the CDR3.

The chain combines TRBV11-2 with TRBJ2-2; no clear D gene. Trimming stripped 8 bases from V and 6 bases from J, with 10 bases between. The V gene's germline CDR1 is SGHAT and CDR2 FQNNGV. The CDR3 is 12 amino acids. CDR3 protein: CASAPGPGELFF. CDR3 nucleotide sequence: TGTGCCAGCGCTCCGGGCCCCGGGGAGCTGTTTTTT.

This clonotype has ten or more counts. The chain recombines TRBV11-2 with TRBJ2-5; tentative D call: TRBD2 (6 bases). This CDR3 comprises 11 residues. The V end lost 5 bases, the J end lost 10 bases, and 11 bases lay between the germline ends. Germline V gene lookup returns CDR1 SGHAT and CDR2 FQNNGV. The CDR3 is CASSLVGGQYF. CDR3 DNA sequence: TGTGCCAGCAGCCTAGTCGGGGGCCAGTACTTC.

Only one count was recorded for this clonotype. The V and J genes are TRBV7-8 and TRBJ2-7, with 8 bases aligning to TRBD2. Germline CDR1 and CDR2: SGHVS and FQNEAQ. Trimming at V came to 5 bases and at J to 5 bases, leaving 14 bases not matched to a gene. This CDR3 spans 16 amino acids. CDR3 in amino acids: CASSPTQSGRIHEQYF. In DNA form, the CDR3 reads TGTGCCAGCAGCCCGACCCAGAGCGGGAGAATCCACGAGCAGTACTTC.

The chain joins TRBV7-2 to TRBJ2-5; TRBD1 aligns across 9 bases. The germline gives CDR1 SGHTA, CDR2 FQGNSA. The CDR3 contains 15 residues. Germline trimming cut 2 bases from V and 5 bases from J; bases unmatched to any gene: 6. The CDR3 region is CASSLSGQGFETQYF. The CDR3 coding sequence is TGTGCCAGCAGCTTATCGGGACAGGGATTTGAGACCCAGTACTTC.